This TCR beta chain appears in the sequencing data of a study of PD-L1 blockade in urothelial cancer. Study at large: At 3 weeks (second dose) and 6 weeks after starting treatment, blood was analyzed. The median T cell count in blood samples was 141,255.

The data were produced by immunoSEQ multiplex PCR, yet TCRdb's version contains in-frame clones alone and is incomplete. The sample holds about 72,000 clones, approximately 84% seen once. CDR3 length: 14 amino acids. Per the germline V gene, CDR1 is MNHNS and CDR2 is SASEGT. V was trimmed by 1 base and J by 0 bases, leaving 6 bases between them. Time point meaning: pretreatment peripheral blood. Sample contribution per patient ranged from 1 to 8, covering pretreatment and on-treatment. This specimen was PBMCs, taken around atezolizumab (anti-PD-L1) treatment. The TCR originated in a man between 60 and 75 years old with urothelial cancer. This chain joins TRBV6-1 and TRBJ1-2; D not certain. DNA for the CDR3: TGTGCCAGCAGTGAAGGGCCAGCTAACTATGGCTACACCTTC. Protein: CASSEGPANYGYTF.